Listed here are 6 T cell receptor beta chains from one sample, sequenced in a study of blood T cell repertoires in COVID-19. Sequencing was performed with immunoSEQ multiplex PCR; in TCRdb, only in-frame clones are kept and a portion is missing. The table has roughly 260,000 clones, 83% seen once. Sequenced sample: PBMCs or T cells enriched from blood (not recorded which). Receptors originate from a woman aged 40 to 55 who had been exposed to COVID-19.

A single count supports this clone. The chain carries TRBV28 and TRBJ1-5, with 7 bases matching TRBD1. Looked up from germline, CDR1 is MDHEN and CDR2 is SYDVKM. CDR3 length equals 16 residues. J lost 0 bases, V lost 4 bases, and 6 bases had no gene match. CDR3 sequence: CASSSTGPYSNQPQHF. The CDR3 DNA sequence: TGTGCCAGCAGTTCGACAGGGCCCTATAGCAATCAGCCCCAGCATTTT.

The V call is TRBV3-1 (or the pseudogene TRBV3-2), the J call TRBJ2-7, with D possibly matching TRBD2 (5 bases). The V end lost 0 bases, the J end lost 7 bases, and 7 bases lay between the germline ends. CDR1 and CDR2 from the germline V gene are LGHDT and YNNKEL (reference sequence). The CDR3 runs to 12 residues. CDR3 region: CASSQDRGEQYF. The CDR3 DNA reads TGTGCCAGCAGCCAAGACCGGGGTGAGCAGTACTTC.

This clone occurred once. J is TRBJ2-7 and V is TRBV28, with TRBD2 matching 7 bases. Trimming at V came to 5 bases and at J to 0 bases, leaving 7 bases not matched to a gene. CDR3 size: 15 residues. The germline V gene encodes CDR1 MDHEN and CDR2 SYDVKM. The CDR3 DNA reads as TGTGCCAGCAGTAGGGGAGGGGTCAGCTCCTACGAGCAGTACTTC. Amino acids: CASSRGGVSSYEQYF.

This clone showed up just a few times. The chain employs TRBV10-3 and TRBJ2-5; no firm D call. The CDR3 totals 13 residues. Trimming took off 7 bases at V and 3 bases at J, with 12 bases between the two ends. The germline CDR1 and CDR2 sequences are ENHRY and SYGVKD. The CDR3 coding sequence is TGTGCCATCAAAACCCAAACAGAAGAGACCCAGTACTTC. Protein product: CAIKTQTEETQYF.

The chain carries TRBV5-1 and TRBJ2-7, with TRBD1 matching over 12 bases. Trimming at V came to 4 bases and at J to 7 bases, leaving 9 bases not matched to a gene. The CDR3 length is 15 residues. CDR1 and CDR2 from the germline V gene are SGHRS and YFSETQ. CDR3 residues: CASSLPGQGAREQYF. CDR3 DNA sequence: TGCGCCAGCAGCCTGCCGGGACAGGGGGCGAGGGAGCAGTACTTC. Full variable domain (remainder filled in from reference TRBV5-1 and TRBJ2-7): KAGVTQTPRYLIKTRGQQVTLSCSPISGHRSVSWYQQTPGQGLQFLFEYFSETQRNKGNFPGRFSGRQFSNSRSEMNVSTLELGDSALYLCASSLPGQGAREQYFGPGTRLTVT.

The rearrangement joins TRBV5-6 to TRBJ1-1; 7 nucleotides line up with TRBD1. The germline V gene has CDR1 SGHDT and CDR2 YYEEEE. The CDR3 is 16 residues long. Trimming took 4 bases from V and 1 from J; bases not matched to a gene: 10. CDR3 nucleotide sequence: TGTGCCAGCAGCCACGAATACAGGGGACCGAACACTGAAGCTTTCTTT. Amino acid sequence: CASSHEYRGPNTEAFF.